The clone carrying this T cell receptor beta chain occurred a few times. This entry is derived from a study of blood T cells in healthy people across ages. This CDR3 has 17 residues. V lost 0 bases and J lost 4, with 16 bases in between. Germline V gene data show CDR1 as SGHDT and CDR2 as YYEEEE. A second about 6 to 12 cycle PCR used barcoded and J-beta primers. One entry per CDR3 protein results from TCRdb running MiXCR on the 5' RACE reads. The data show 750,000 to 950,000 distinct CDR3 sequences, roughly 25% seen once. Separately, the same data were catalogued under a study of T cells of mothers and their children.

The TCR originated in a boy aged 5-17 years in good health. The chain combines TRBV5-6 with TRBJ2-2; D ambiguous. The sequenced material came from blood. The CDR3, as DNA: TGTGCCAGCAGCTTGGTCCGTTCACTGACTGGCACCGGGGAGCTGTTTTTT. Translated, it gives CASSLVRSLTGTGELFF.